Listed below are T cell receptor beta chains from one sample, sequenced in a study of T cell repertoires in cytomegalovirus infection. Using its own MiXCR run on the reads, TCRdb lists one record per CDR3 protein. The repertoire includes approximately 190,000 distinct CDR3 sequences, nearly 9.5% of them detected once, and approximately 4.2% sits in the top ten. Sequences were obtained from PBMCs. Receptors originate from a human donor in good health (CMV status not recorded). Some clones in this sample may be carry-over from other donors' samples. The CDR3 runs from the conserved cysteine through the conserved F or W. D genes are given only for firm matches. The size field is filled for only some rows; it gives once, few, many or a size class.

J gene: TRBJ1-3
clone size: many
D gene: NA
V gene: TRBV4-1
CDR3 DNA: TGCGCCAGCAGCCTAGCACCCTTCTCTGGAAACACCATATATTTT
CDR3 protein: CASSLAPFSGNTIYF

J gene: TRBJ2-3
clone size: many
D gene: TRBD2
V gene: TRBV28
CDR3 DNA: TGTGCCAGCAGTTTATGGGCTAGCGGGGCAGATACGCAGTATTTT
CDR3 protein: CASSLWASGADTQYF

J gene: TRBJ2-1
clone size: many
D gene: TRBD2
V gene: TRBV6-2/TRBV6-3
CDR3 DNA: TGTGCCAGCAGTTACGGGAGAGCGGGGGGCAATATTTTCCACAATGAGCAGTTCTTC
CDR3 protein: CASSYGRAGGNIFHNEQFF

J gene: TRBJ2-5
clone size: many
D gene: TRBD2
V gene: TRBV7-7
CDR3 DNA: TGTGCTAGCAGCTTAGGGGGTAGCGGGAACATCCAAGAGACCCAGTACTTC
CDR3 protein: CASSLGGSGNIQETQYF

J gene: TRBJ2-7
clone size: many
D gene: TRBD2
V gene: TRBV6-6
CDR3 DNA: TGTGCCAGCAGTTCAACTAGCGGGGCCTCCTACGAGCAGTACTTC
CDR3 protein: CASSSTSGASYEQYF

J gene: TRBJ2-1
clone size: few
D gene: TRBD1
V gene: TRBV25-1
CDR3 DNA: TGTGCCAGCAGTGAATATGGGACAGGGGGCAATGAGCAGTTCTTC
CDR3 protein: CASSEYGTGGNEQFF

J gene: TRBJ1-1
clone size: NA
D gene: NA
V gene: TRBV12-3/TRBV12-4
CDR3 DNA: TGTGCCAGCAGTTTATACAAATGGGAGAACACTGAAGCTTTCTTT
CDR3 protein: CASSLYKWENTEAFF

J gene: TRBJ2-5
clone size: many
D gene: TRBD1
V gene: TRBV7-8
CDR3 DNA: TGTGCCAGCAGCTTTTCCCGGGACAGAAGACAAGAGACCCAGTACTTC
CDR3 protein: CASSFSRDRRQETQYF

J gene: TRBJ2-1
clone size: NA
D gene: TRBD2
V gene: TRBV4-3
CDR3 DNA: TGCGCCAGCAGCCTCACCACTAGCGGCAGCTCCTACAATGAGCAGTTCTTC
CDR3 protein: CASSLTTSGSSYNEQFF

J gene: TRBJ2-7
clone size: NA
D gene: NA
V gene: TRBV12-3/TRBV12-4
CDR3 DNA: TGTGCCAGCAGTCCCAACCTGCACCAGGGGTACTTC
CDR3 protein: CASSPNLHQGYF

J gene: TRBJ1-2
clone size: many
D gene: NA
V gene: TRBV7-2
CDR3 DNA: TGTGCCAGCAGCCGAGGGACAACCTATGGCTACACCTTC
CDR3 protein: CASSRGTTYGYTF

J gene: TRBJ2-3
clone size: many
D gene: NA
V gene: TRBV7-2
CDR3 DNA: TGTGCCAGCAGCTTAGCGGGTAGCACGGCTACGCAGTATTTT
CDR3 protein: CASSLAGSTATQYF

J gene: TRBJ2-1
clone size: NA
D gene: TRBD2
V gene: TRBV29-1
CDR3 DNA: TGCAGCGGGGGGGGTCTAGCAAACAATGAGCAGTTCTTC
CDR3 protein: CSGGGLANNEQFF

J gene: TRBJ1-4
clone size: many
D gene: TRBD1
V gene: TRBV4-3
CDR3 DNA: TGCGCCAGCAGCCCCGGGGGACAGGGTGAAAAACTGTTTTTT
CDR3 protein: CASSPGGQGEKLFF

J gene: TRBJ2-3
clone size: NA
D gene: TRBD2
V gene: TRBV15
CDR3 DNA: TGTGCCACCAGCAGAGATCTAGCGGAGAGCACAGATACGCAGTATTTT
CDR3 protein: CATSRDLAESTDTQYF

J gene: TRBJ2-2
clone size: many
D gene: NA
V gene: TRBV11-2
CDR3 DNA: TGTGCCAGCAGCTTAGCCAGGAGGGGGCTTTACACCGGGGAGCTGTTTTTT
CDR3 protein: CASSLARRGLYTGELFF